This is a list of T cell receptor beta chains from one sample in a study of early T cells in non-severe SARS-CoV-2 infection. TCRdb reanalysed the 5' RACE reads using MiXCR and keeps one entry per CDR3 protein. The sample has 100,000 to 150,000 distinct CDR3 sequences; 15% are singletons. Sequenced material: whole blood. These receptors all come from an adult who was a healthcare worker with PCR-confirmed SARS-CoV-2 infection or an uninfected control (not recorded which). Both conserved end residues are part of each CDR3. A D gene is named only where the DNA matches it firmly. A row's size may be missing; if present it is once, few, many or a size class.

>TRBJ2-1|.|TRBV5-4|few
CASSLEPGTPYNEQCF
TGTGCCAGCAGCTTGGAGCCAGGGACCCCCTACAATGAGCAGTGCTTC
>TRBJ2-2|.|TRBV29-1|few
CSGRLAGELFF
TGCAGCGGCCGATTAGCCGGGGAGCTGTTTTTT
>TRBJ2-1|.|TRBV2|.
CASSDLGVGEQFF
TGTGCCAGCAGTGATTTGGGGGTCGGTGAGCAGTTCTTC
>TRBJ2-7|.|TRBV11-2|.
CASSLPTGREQYF
TGTGCCAGCAGCTTGCCCACAGGGCGCGAGCAGTACTTC
>TRBJ2-2|.|TRBV7-9|.
CASSRDTYTGELFF
TGTGCCAGCAGCAGAGACACCTACACCGGGGAGCTGTTTTTT
>TRBJ1-6|.|TRBV4-1|few
CASSQTSGVLSSERSPLHF
TGCGCCAGCAGCCAGACTTCGGGAGTCCTCTCGTCCGAGCGGTCACCCCTCCACTTT
>TRBJ2-3|.|TRBV6-6|.
CASSQINGRAQYF
TGTGCCAGCAGCCAGATCAATGGGCGGGCGCAGTATTTT
>TRBJ1-1|.|TRBV6-6|few
CASVTPGTEAFF
TGTGCCAGCGTTACCCCGGGGACTGAAGCTTTCTTT
>TRBJ1-1|.|TRBV7-2|.
CASSFQSNTEAFF
TGTGCCAGCAGCTTTCAGTCTAACACTGAAGCTTTCTTT
>TRBJ2-1|TRBD2|TRBV5-1|few
CASSLVGTSGDNEQFF
TGCGCCAGCAGCTTGGTCGGGACTAGCGGAGACAATGAGCAGTTCTTC
>TRBJ1-4|.|TRBV19|.
CASSPGGWVEKLFF
TGTGCCAGTAGCCCGGGCGGATGGGTTGAAAAACTGTTTTTT
>TRBJ2-1|.|TRBV20-1|.
CSARERGVRYGNEQFF
TGCAGTGCTAGAGAAAGGGGGGTCCGGTACGGCAATGAGCAGTTCTTC
>TRBJ2-5|TRBD1|TRBV7-8|few
CAGVDRGTAVETQYF
TGTGCCGGGGTAGACAGGGGCACCGCCGTGGAGACCCAGTACTTC
>TRBJ2-7|.|TRBV21-1|few
CASSKEEGAYEQYF
TGTGCCAGCAGCAAAGAGGAGGGCGCCTACGAGCAGTACTTC
>TRBJ2-1|.|TRBV20-1|.
CSARLARYYNEQFF
TGCAGTGCCAGATTGGCGCGATATTACAATGAGCAGTTCTTC
>TRBJ2-7|.|TRBV27|.
CASSRDLSPYEQYF
TGTGCCAGCAGTCGCGACTTGTCACCGTACGAGCAGTACTTC